This T cell receptor beta chain was captured by sequencing in a study of shared clonotypes between healthy human individuals. This CDR3 region has 13 residues. Trimming shortened V by 8 bases and J by 7 bases, and 15 bases separated the two germline ends. In germline, CDR1 is LNHDA, CDR2 SQIVND (reference sequence). Profiling relied on immunoSEQ multiplex PCR, and the TCRdb table lists in-frame clones only, not all of them. The sample carries 1 million to 1.2 million clones, about 72% recorded once. The TCR comes from a man aged 18 to 30 in good health. Some clones in this sample may be carry-over from other donors' samples. The chain recombines TRBV19 with TRBJ1-3, with D unresolved. The specimen was memory CD4+ T cells from PBMCs. The subset here: CD45RA-negative fraction. In DNA, the CDR3 is TGTGCCAGTCCCCCGCATTCGTCGAACACCATATATTTT. Protein sequence: CASPPHSSNTIYF.